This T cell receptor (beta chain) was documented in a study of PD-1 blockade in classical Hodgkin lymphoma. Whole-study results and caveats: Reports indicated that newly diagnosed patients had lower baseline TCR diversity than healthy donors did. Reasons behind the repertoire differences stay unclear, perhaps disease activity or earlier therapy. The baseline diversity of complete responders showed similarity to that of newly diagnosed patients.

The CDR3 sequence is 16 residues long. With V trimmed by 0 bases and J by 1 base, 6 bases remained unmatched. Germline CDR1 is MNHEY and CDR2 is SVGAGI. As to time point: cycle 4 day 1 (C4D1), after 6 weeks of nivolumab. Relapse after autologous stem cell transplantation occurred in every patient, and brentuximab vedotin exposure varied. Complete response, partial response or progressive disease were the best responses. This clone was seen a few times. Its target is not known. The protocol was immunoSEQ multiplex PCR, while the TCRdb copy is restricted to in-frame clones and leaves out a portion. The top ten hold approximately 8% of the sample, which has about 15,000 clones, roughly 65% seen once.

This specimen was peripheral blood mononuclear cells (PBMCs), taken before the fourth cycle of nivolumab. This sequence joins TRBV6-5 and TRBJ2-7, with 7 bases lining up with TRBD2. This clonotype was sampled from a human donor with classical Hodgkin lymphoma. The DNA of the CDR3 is TGTGCCAGCAGTTACTCGGCTAGCGGTATGTCCTACGAGCAGTACTTC. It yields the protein CASSYSASGMSYEQYF.